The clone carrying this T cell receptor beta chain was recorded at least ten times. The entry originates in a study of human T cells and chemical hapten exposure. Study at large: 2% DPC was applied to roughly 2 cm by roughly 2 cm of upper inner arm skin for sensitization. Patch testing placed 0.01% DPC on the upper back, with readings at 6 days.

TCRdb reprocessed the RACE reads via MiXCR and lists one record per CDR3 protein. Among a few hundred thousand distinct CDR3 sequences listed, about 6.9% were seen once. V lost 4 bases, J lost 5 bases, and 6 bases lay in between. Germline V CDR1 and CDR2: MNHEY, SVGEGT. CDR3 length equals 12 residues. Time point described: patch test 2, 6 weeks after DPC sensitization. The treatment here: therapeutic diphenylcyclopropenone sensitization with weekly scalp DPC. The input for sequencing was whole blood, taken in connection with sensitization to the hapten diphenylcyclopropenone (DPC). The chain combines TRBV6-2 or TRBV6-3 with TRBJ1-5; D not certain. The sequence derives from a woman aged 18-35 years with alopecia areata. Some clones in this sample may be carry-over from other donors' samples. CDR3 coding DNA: TGTGCCAGCAGTTTCCCTTATCAGCCCCAGCATTTT. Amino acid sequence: CASSFPYQPQHF.